This TCR beta chain derives from a study of cytomegalovirus exposure and HLA in healthy donors. Findings of the study overall: A few of the chains that were CMV-associated were confirmed in vitro to be specific for CMV antigens. The classifier was said to identify cytomegalovirus status with high specificity and sensitivity. According to a later analysis, TCR clusters from the first cohort tended to co-occur in the 100 to 150 validation repertoires.

This table comes from immunoSEQ multiplex PCR, and its TCRdb copy is limited to in-frame clones, with some not included. This repertoire shows over 200,000 clones, roughly 91% found once; its top ten account for approximately 2%. As to this clone: The target antigen is unknown.

The germline gives CDR1 LGHNA, CDR2 YNFKEQ. Trimming cost V 8 bases and J 4 bases, with 23 bases left between them. CDR3 length: 16 amino acids. This chain links TRBV4-2 with TRBJ1-2, with a tentative D call TRBD1 (6 bases). Sequencing was done on a sample of PBMCs. This clonotype originated in a woman aged 18-35 years in good health and CMV-seropositive. CDR3 bases: TGTGCCAGCGGGTTAATTGAGGGGGATTCGGCCTATGGCTACACCTTC. Translation gives CASGLIEGDSAYGYTF.